The rows below give T cell receptor beta chains drawn from one sample of a study of cytomegalovirus exposure and HLA in healthy donors. The method was immunoSEQ multiplex PCR; TCRdb's version includes in-frame clones alone and lacks a portion of them. The table lists about 160,000 clones, about 65% of them singletons. Sequencing was carried out using PBMCs. The source of these receptors is a woman younger than 45 in good health and CMV-seronegative. Each CDR3 is given with its conserved first and last residue. The D gene is left open where the match is weak. Size values are once, few and many counts, or a class for expanded clones, and some rows have none.

j_call,clone_size,d_call,v_call,cdr3_nt,cdr3_aa
TRBJ2-1,-,-,TRBV2,TGTGCCAGCGGCAGGGGGGCTCTAGTAAATGAGCAGTTCTTC,CASGRGALVNEQFF
TRBJ2-6,-,-,TRBV15,TGTGCCACCAGCTTCGCTATGGGGGCCAACGTCCTGACTTTC,CATSFAMGANVLTF
TRBJ2-7,few,TRBD2,TRBV4-3,TGCGCCAGCAGCCAAGAGAGCGGGGGGGGACCCTACGAGCAGTACTTC,CASSQESGGGPYEQYF
TRBJ2-2,-,-,TRBV21-1,TGTGCCAGCAGCAAAGCCGAAACCGGGACAGGGGAATCCGGGGAGCTGTTTTTT,CASSKAETGTGESGELFF
TRBJ2-1,-,-,TRBV6-1,TGTGCCAGCAGTGAAGTCAGGTACACCCCCAATGAGCAGTTCTTC,CASSEVRYTPNEQFF
TRBJ1-4,few,-,TRBV10-1,TGCGCCAGCAGTGGCCCATCGTTAGGGGGAAGCCAGGGGAATGAAAAACTGTTTTTT,CASSGPSLGGSQGNEKLFF
TRBJ2-5,once,TRBD2,TRBV10-3,TGTGCCATCAGTGATAGCGGGGGGCAAGAGACCCAGTACTTC,CAISDSGGQETQYF
TRBJ1-1,-,-,TRBV19,TGTGCCAGTAGTTCCCTCGGACTGGAAGCTTTCTTT,CASSSLGLEAFF
TRBJ1-5,once,-,TRBV18,TGTGCCAGCTCACCACCTCTCCGAGGGCTACAATATCAGCCCCAGCATTTT,CASSPPLRGLQYQPQHF
TRBJ2-7,few,-,TRBV4-3,TGCGCCAGCAGCCCGGGGGGCGGAACCTACGAGCAGTACTTC,CASSPGGGTYEQYF
TRBJ2-3,-,-,TRBV6-6,TGTGCCAGCAGGGCCTGGGAGTCTAGCACAGATACGCAGTATTTT,CASRAWESSTDTQYF
TRBJ2-7,-,-,TRBV5-4,TGTGCCAGCAGCTTGGAGCGGTACCGGACAGACTACGAGCAGTACTTC,CASSLERYRTDYEQYF
TRBJ1-5,few,-,TRBV19,TGTGCCAGTAGTCCAGGACAGATCGGGGCCAATCAGCCCCAGCATTTT,CASSPGQIGANQPQHF
TRBJ2-7,-,-,TRBV4-2,TGTGCCAGCAGCCAAGCCGGACAGAGCTCCTACGAGCAGTACTTC,CASSQAGQSSYEQYF
TRBJ2-2,-,TRBD1,TRBV4-1,TGCGCCAGCAGCCAGTGGTCAGGGGGTGTCACCGGGGAGCTGTTTTTT,CASSQWSGGVTGELFF
TRBJ1-1,-,-,TRBV19,TGTGCCAGTAGTCCAGGATTCTCGAACACTGAAGCTTTCTTT,CASSPGFSNTEAFF
TRBJ2-2,few,-,TRBV4-3,TGCGCCAGCAGCCAAGATCTTACAGGGCCGAACACCGGGGAGCTGTTTTTT,CASSQDLTGPNTGELFF
TRBJ2-1,-,TRBD2,TRBV10-3,TGTGCCATCAGTGAACAGCGGGAGAGAAATGAGCAGTTCTTC,CAISEQRERNEQFF
TRBJ2-7,-,TRBD2,TRBV5-4,TGTGCCAGCAGCTTGGGAGGACTAGCGGGGGAGAACGAGCAGTACTTC,CASSLGGLAGENEQYF
TRBJ1-2,-,-,TRBV5-6,TGTGCCAGCAGCCGGAGGGCAGGAGGAATGCGCACCTTC,CASSRRAGGMRTF
TRBJ2-1,-,TRBD2,TRBV6-5,TGTGCCAGCAGTCCTCACGGGGGGGCCGGGGATGAGCAGTTCTTC,CASSPHGGAGDEQFF
TRBJ2-3,-,-,TRBV28,TGTGCCAGCAGTCTCGTCGCAGATACGCAGTATTTT,CASSLVADTQYF
TRBJ2-1,-,TRBD1,TRBV19,TGTGCCAGTACGAACAGGGGGGCGGATGAGCAGTTCTTC,CASTNRGADEQFF
TRBJ2-5,-,-,TRBV6-1,TGTGCCAGCAGTGAAACTTTTTACCAAGAGACCCAGTACTTC,CASSETFYQETQYF
TRBJ2-2,-,-,TRBV27,TGTGCCAGCCGTGTCGGTGCGACGAACACCGGGGAGCTGTTTTTT,CASRVGATNTGELFF
TRBJ1-2,once,TRBD1,TRBV6-5,TGTGCCAGCACCCGGACAGGGAAGAGAGGCTACACCTTC,CASTRTGKRGYTF
TRBJ2-7,-,TRBD1,TRBV5-4,TGTGCCAGCAGCGTCGGGACAGGGGAATACTACGAGCAGTACTTC,CASSVGTGEYYEQYF
TRBJ2-2,-,TRBD2,TRBV7-9,TGTGCCAGCAGCCAGGGACTAGCGGACACCGGGGAGCTGTTTTTT,CASSQGLADTGELFF
TRBJ1-5,-,TRBD1,TRBV28,TGTGCCAGCAGTTTCAGACAGGGTTTGGTCCAGCCCCAGCATTTT,CASSFRQGLVQPQHF
TRBJ2-7,-,-,TRBV6-1,TGTGCCAGCAGCCAAGGACACCTAAAAGGGTTCGAGCAGTACTTC,CASSQGHLKGFEQYF
TRBJ1-1,few,-,TRBV7-6,TGTGCCAGCAGCTTAGTCGCGGGAGGGGAGATTGGGGTCACTGAAGCTTTCTTT,CASSLVAGGEIGVTEAFF
TRBJ2-1,-,-,TRBV6-1,TGTGCCAGCATTGTACAGGCCTGGTTGGGGAATGAGCAGTTCTTC,CASIVQAWLGNEQFF
TRBJ1-2,-,TRBD1,TRBV4-1,TGCGCCAGCAGCCACCCGGGACAGGGGAATGGCTACACCTTC,CASSHPGQGNGYTF
TRBJ1-2,-,-,TRBV30,TGTGCCTGGGGACTTAACTATGGCTACCCCTTC,CAWGLNYGYPF
TRBJ1-1,-,-,TRBV7-9,TGTGCCAGTATAGGGACTCTGTCTGAAGCTTTCTTT,CASIGTLSEAFF
TRBJ2-3,-,-,TRBV7-6,TGTGCCAGCAGCTTTGGGACAAGCACAGATACGCAGTATTTT,CASSFGTSTDTQYF
TRBJ1-3,few,-,TRBV6-5,TGTGCCAGCAGTTCCCAAGGAAACACCATATATTTT,CASSSQGNTIYF
TRBJ2-7,-,TRBD1,TRBV27,TGTGCCAGCAGTAAGGACAGGGTTTCCTACGAGCAGTACTTC,CASSKDRVSYEQYF
TRBJ1-5,-,TRBD1,TRBV2,TGTGCCAGCAGTGAACGGGGGACAGGGAATCAGCCCCAGCATTTT,CASSERGTGNQPQHF
TRBJ2-1,-,-,TRBV12-2,TGTGCAAGTCGCTTAGAGGGACTAGCGGGAGTGAGCAATGAGCAGTTCTTC,CASRLEGLAGVSNEQFF
TRBJ1-3,-,-,TRBV6-1,TGTGCCAGCAGTGCCCTCCAGGTCATCTCTGGAAACACCATATATTTT,CASSALQVISGNTIYF
TRBJ2-7,-,TRBD2,TRBV4-3,TGCGCCAGCAGCCAGGGGACTAGCGTGGAATGGGAGCAGTACTTC,CASSQGTSVEWEQYF
TRBJ2-2,-,-,TRBV6-5,TGTGCCAGCAGTTTAGTGACAGGCGACACCGGGGAGCTGTTTTTT,CASSLVTGDTGELFF
TRBJ1-2,-,-,TRBV4-3,TGCGCCAGCAGCCAAGCCCCGGGGGGCTACACCTTC,CASSQAPGGYTF
TRBJ1-4,-,-,TRBV7-2,TGTGCCAGCAGCTTACGGAGAGCAACTAATGAAAAACTGTTTTTT,CASSLRRATNEKLFF
TRBJ2-1,-,TRBD2,TRBV11-1,TGTGCCAGCAGGTCCCAGCGGGGGGGCTGGGCGCAGTTCTTC,CASRSQRGGWAQFF
TRBJ2-2,-,TRBD1,TRBV19,TGTGCCAGTAGTATGATGGGACAGGGTTCCTCCGGGGAGCTGTTTTTT,CASSMMGQGSSGELFF
TRBJ2-7,-,-,TRBV5-6,TGTGCCAGCAGCTTGGGTTCGACACCCTTCTACGAGCAGTACTTC,CASSLGSTPFYEQYF
TRBJ1-2,once,TRBD1,TRBV5-1,TGCGCCAGCAGCTTGATGACAGGGGGAGAGGGCTACACCTTC,CASSLMTGGEGYTF
TRBJ1-6,-,TRBD1,TRBV19,TGTGCCAGTAGAGATCAAGGGACAGGAGATTTGGCCCTCCACTTT,CASRDQGTGDLALHF
TRBJ1-2,-,-,TRBV18,TGTGCCAGCTCACCACCCTTAACAGCAAATGGCTACACCTTC,CASSPPLTANGYTF
TRBJ2-1,-,-,TRBV28,TGTGCCAGCAGACTGGGAGCTAACAATGAGCAGTTCTTC,CASRLGANNEQFF